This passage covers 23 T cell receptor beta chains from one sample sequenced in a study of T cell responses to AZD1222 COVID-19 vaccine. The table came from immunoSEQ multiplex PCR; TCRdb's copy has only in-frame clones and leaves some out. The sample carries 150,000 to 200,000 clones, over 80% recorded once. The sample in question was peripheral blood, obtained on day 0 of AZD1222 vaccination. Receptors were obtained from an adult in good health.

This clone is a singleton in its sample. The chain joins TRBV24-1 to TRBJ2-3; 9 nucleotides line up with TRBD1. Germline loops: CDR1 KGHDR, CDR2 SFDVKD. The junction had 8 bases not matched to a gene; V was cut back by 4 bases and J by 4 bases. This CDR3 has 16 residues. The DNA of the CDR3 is TGTGCCACCAGTGAGAGGACAGGGGTTTTCCCAGATACGCAGTATTTT. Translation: CATSERTGVFPDTQYF.

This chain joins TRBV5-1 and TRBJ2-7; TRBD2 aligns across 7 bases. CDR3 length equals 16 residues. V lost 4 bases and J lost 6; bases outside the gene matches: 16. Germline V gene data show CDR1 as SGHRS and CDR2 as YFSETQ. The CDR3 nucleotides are TGCGCCAGCAGCACCACTTCCGGGACTATTCAGTCCGAGCAGTACTTC. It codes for CASSTTSGTIQSEQYF.

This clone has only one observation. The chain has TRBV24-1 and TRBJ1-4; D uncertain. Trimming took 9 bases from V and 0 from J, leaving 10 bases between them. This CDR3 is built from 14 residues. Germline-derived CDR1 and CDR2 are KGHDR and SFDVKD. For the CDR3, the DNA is TGTGCCACCTCCGGGGAGCCAACTAATGAAAAACTGTTTTTT. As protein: CATSGEPTNEKLFF.

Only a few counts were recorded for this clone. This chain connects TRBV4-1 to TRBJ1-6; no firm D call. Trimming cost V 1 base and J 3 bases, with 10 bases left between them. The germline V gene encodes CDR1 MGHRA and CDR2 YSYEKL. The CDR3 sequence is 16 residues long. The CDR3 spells CASSQGRNFYNSPLHF. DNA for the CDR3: TGCGCCAGCAGCCAAGGGCGCAACTTCTATAATTCACCCCTCCACTTT.

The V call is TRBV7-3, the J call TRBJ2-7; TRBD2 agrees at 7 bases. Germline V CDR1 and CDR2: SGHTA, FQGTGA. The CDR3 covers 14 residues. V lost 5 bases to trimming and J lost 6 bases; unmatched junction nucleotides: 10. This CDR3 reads CASSLSRDYAEQYF. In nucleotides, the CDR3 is TGTGCCAGCAGCCTGTCCCGGGACTACGCCGAGCAGTACTTC.

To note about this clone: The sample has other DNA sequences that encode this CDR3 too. The CDR3 loop is CAWSVQGDQPQHF. CDR3 sequence (DNA): TGTGCCTGGAGTGTACAGGGGGATCAGCCCCAGCATTTT. The chain joins TRBV30 to TRBJ1-5; 8 bases are a match to TRBD1. This CDR3 is 13 amino acids long. Germline V gene lookup returns CDR1 GTSNPN and CDR2 SVGIG (reference sequence). Trimming at V came to 0 bases and at J to 5 bases, leaving 0 bases not matched to a gene.

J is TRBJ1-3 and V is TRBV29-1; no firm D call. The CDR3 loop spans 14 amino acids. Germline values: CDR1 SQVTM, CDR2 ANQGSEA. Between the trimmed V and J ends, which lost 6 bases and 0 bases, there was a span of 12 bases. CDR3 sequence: CSVGTVASGNTIYF. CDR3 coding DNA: TGCAGCGTGGGAACAGTAGCCTCTGGAAACACCATATATTTT.

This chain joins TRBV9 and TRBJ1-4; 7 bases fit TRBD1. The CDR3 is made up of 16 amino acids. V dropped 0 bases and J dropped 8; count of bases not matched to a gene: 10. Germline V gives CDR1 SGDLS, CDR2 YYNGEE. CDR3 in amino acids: CASSVGPTGVREKLFF. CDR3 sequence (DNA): TGTGCCAGCAGCGTAGGGCCCACAGGGGTTAGGGAAAAACTGTTTTTT.

The CDR3 nucleotides read TGTGCCACCAGCCCCGGGACAGCATTCAATCAGCCCCAGCATTTT. The encoded protein is CATSPGTAFNQPQHF. The chain joins TRBV24-1 to TRBJ1-5; TRBD1 aligns across 7 bases. V gave up 7 bases and J gave up 3 bases; unmatched junction bases: 8. The CDR3 spans 15 residues. Germline lookup yields CDR1 KGHDR and CDR2 SFDVKD.

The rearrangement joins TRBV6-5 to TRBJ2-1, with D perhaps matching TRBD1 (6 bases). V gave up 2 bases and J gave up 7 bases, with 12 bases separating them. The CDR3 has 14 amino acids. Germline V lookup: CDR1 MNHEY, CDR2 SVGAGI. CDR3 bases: TGTGCCAGCAGTTACGCCAGGGGTGGGAATGAGCAGTTCTTC. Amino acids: CASSYARGGNEQFF.

CDR3 protein: CASRPRTGNSPLHF. The CDR3 nucleotides read TGCGCCAGCAGACCGCGGACAGGGAACTCACCCCTCCACTTT. The V gene is TRBV4-1, the J gene TRBJ1-6; 8 positions match TRBD1. The CDR3 has 14 residues. In germline, CDR1 is MGHRA, CDR2 YSYEKL. J lost 10 bases, V lost 6 bases, and 8 bases had no gene match.

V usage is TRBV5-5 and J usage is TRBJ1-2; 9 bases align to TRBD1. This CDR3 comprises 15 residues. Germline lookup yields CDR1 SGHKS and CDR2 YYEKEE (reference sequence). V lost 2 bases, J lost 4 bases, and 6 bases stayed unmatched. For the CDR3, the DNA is TGTGCCAGCAGCTTAATACAGGGGGCCGGCTATGGCTACACCTTC. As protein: CASSLIQGAGYGYTF. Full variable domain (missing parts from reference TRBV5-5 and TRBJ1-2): DAGVTQSPTHLIKTRGQQVTLRCSPISGHKSVSWYQQVLGQGPQFIFQYYEKEERGRGNFPDRFSARQFPNYSSELNVNALLLGDSALYLCASSLIQGAGYGYTFGSGTRLTVV.

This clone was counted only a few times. CDR3 region: CASSPGGGQSPLHF. DNA of the CDR3: TGCGCCAGCAGCCCAGGGGGGGGTCAATCACCCCTCCACTTT. The rearrangement links TRBV5-1 to TRBJ1-6; 7 bases match TRBD1. The V and J ends lost 4 bases and 10 bases, in that order; junction bases with no gene match: 8. This CDR3 region has 14 residues. The germline CDR1 and CDR2 sequences are SGHRS and YFSETQ.

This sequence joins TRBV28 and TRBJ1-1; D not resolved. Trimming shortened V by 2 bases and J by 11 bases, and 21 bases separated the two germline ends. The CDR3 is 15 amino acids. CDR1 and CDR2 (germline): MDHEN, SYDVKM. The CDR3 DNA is TGTGCCAGCAGTTTAGATTACGCGCAGATGGGGAAGGCTTTCTTT. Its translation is CASSLDYAQMGKAFF.

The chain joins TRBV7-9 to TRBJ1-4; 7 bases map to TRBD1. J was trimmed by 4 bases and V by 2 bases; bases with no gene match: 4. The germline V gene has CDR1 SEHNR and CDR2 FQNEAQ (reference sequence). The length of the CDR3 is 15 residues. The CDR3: CASSLLRGNNEKLFF. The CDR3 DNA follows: TGTGCCAGCAGCTTACTCAGGGGGAATAATGAAAAACTGTTTTTT. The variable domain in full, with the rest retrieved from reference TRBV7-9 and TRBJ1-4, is DTGVSQNPRHKITKRGQNVTFRCDPISEHNRLYWYRQTLGQGPEFLTYFQNEAQLEKSRLLSDRFSAERPKGSFSTLEIQRTEQGDSAMYLCASSLLRGNNEKLFFGSGTQLSVL.

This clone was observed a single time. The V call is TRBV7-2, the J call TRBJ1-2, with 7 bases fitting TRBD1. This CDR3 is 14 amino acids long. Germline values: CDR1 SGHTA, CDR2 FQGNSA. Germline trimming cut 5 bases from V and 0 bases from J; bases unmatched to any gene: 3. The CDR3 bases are TGTGCCAGCAGCCAGGACAGGTCTAACTATGGCTACACCTTC. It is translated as CASSQDRSNYGYTF.

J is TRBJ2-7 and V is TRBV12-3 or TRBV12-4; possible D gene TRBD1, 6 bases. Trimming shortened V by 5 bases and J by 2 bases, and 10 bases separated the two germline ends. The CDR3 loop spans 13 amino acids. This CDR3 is CASSRTVTYEQYF. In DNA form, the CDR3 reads TGTGCCAGCAGTCGGACAGTAACCTACGAGCAGTACTTC.

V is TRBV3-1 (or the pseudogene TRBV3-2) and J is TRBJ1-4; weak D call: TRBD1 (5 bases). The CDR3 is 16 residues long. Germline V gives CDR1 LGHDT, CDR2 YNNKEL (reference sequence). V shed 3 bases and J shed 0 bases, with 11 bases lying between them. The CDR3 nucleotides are TGTGCCAGCAGCCAGTTCAGGGTGGCAACTAATGAAAAACTGTTTTTT. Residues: CASSQFRVATNEKLFF.

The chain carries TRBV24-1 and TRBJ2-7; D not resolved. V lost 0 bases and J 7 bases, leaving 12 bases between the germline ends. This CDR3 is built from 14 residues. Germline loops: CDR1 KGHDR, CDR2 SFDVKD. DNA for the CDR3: TGTGCCACCAGTGATTTGGCCTCCTCAGGAGAGCAGTACTTC. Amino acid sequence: CATSDLASSGEQYF.

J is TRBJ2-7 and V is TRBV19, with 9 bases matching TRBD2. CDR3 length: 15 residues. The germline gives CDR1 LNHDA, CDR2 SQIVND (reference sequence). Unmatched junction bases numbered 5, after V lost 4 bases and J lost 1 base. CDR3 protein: CASSRLLAGSYEQYF. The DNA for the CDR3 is TGTGCCAGTAGTAGGTTGCTAGCGGGGTCCTACGAGCAGTACTTC.

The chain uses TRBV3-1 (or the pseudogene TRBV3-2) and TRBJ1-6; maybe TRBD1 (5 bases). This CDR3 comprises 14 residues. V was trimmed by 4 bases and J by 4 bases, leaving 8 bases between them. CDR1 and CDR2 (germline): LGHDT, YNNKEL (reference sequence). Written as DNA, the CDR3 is TGTGCCAGCAGCCCACAGGTGTATAATTCACCCCTCCACTTT. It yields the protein CASSPQVYNSPLHF.

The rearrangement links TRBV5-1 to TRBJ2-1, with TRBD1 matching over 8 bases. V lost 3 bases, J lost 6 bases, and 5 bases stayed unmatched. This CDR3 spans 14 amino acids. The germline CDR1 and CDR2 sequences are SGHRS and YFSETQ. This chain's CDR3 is CASSSGQGPNEQFF. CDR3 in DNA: TGCGCCAGCAGCTCCGGACAGGGTCCCAATGAGCAGTTCTTC.

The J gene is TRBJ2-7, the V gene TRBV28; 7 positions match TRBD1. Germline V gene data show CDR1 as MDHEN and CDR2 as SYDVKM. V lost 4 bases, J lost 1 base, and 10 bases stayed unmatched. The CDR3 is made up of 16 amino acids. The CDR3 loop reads CASSYLLGQNSYEQYF. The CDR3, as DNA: TGTGCCAGCAGTTACCTTCTGGGACAGAATTCCTACGAGCAGTACTTC.